This TCR beta chain was observed in a study of control samples from healthy donors and cancer patients. Generated by immunoSEQ multiplex PCR, the TCRdb table keeps only in-frame clones and is missing some. The table includes 130,000 or so clones, approximately 94% detected once. Germline assignment: CDR1 SGHAT and CDR2 FQNNGV. This CDR3 is 16 amino acids long. V shed 4 bases and J 7 bases; nucleotides not matched to a gene: 9. The sequenced material came from blood. This clonotype originated in a man aged 40-49 years in good health. V usage is TRBV11-2 and J usage is TRBJ1-5; TRBD1 aligns across 11 bases. In DNA form, the CDR3 reads TGTGCCAGCAGCTCCCGGGACAGGGGGGGGGACCAGCCCCAGCATTTT. This sequence encodes CASSSRDRGGDQPQHF.